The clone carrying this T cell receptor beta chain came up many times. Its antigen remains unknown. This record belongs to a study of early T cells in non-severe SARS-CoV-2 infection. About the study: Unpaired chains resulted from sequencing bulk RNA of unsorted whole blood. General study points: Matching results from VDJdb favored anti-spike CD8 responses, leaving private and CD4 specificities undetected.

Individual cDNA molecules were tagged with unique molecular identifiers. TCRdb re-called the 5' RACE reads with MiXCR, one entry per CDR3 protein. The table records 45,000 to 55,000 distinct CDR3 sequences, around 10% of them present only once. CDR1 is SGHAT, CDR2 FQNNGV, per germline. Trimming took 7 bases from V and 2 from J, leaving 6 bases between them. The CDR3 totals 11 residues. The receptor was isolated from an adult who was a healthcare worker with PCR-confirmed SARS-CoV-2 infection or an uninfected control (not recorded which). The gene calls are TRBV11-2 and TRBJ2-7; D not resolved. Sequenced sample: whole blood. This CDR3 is CASTTAYEQYF. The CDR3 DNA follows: TGTGCCAGCACAACTGCCTACGAGCAGTACTTC.